The subject of this entry is one TCR beta chain. Its antigen is still unknown. This record comes from a study of cytomegalovirus exposure and HLA in healthy donors. PCR used 60 Vbeta primers and 13 Jbeta primers. Some clones are missing from TCRdb's copy, which holds only in-frame ones; the method was immunoSEQ multiplex PCR. The table records roughly 200,000 clones, 12% of them present only once. Broader study findings: Later on, analysis showed that most CMV-associated TCR beta chains appeared to be HLA-restricted. The Asian-associated ancestry cluster reportedly had fewer N-insertions than the approximately 610-donor mean in a later analysis. Donors were assumed by presence/absence analyses to have roughly uniform sequencing depth.

The specimen was PBMCs. This TCR was sampled from a man aged 45 to 65 in good health and CMV-seropositive.

CDR3 protein: CASTIRGQPQHF. The CDR3 DNA is TGTGCCAGCACCATCAGGGGACAGCCCCAGCATTTT. This chain joins TRBV6-1 and TRBJ1-5; a weak D match, TRBD1 (6 bases). Per germline, CDR1 MNHNS and CDR2 SASEGT. V was pared by 7 bases and J by 7 bases, with 11 bases between. The length of the CDR3 is 12 residues.